This is a list of T cell receptor beta chains from one sample in a study of cytomegalovirus exposure and HLA in healthy donors. Method: immunoSEQ multiplex PCR; TCRdb's copy keeps in-frame clones and lacks some. The repertoire has 93,000 or so clones, around 80% of them found once; the top ten carry over 9%. The sequenced sample was PBMCs. Receptors were obtained from a woman aged 18-30 years in good health and CMV-seropositive. Each CDR3 is given with its conserved first and last residue. A D gene is named only where the DNA matches it firmly. Rows give clone size only sometimes, using once, few, many, or a class for an expanded clone.

clone_size	v_call	j_call	d_call	cdr3_aa	cdr3_nt
-	TRBV2	TRBJ1-1	-	CASTGIAEAFF	TGTGCCAGCACAGGGATTGCTGAAGCTTTCTTT
-	TRBV7-3	TRBJ2-1	-	CASSSLRQSLGDEQFF	TGTGCCAGCAGCTCCCTCCGTCAGTCGCTAGGGGATGAGCAGTTCTTC
-	TRBV10-3	TRBJ1-1	-	CATYEFQGKNTEAFF	TGTGCCACTTATGAATTTCAGGGGAAAAACACTGAAGCTTTCTTT
-	TRBV19	TRBJ2-2	TRBD1	CASSIRTGGRTGELFF	TGTGCCAGTAGTATCCGGACAGGGGGGCGGACCGGGGAGCTGTTTTTT
-	TRBV7-2	TRBJ2-1	TRBD2	CASSLVAGGANEQFF	TGTGCCAGCAGCTTAGTAGCGGGAGGTGCCAATGAGCAGTTCTTC
-	TRBV6-1	TRBJ1-6	-	CASSERSSYNSPLHF	TGTGCCAGCAGTGAACGGAGCTCCTATAATTCACCCCTCCACTTT
-	TRBV19	TRBJ2-7	TRBD1	CASSTTGFESEQYF	TGTGCCAGTAGTACGACAGGGTTCGAGAGCGAGCAGTACTTC
-	TRBV9	TRBJ2-1	TRBD2	CASSVERTGTSGYNEQFF	TGTGCCAGCAGCGTAGAGAGGACCGGGACTAGCGGTTACAATGAGCAGTTCTTC
-	TRBV19	TRBJ2-4	-	CASSILLTVAKNIQYF	TGTGCCAGTAGTATACTCTTGACAGTAGCCAAAAACATTCAGTACTTC
-	TRBV6-1	TRBJ1-2	-	CASSEGVGDYGYTF	TGTGCCAGCAGTGAAGGGGTAGGGGACTATGGCTACACCTTC
-	TRBV7-2	TRBJ1-1	TRBD1	CASSFDRVRTEAFF	TGTGCCAGCAGCTTCGACAGGGTGCGCACTGAAGCTTTCTTT
-	TRBV18	TRBJ2-1	-	CASSRSWDEQFF	TGTGCCAGCTCAAGGAGTTGGGATGAGCAGTTCTTC
-	TRBV19	TRBJ1-1	-	CASSLEARSEAFF	TGTGCCAGTAGTCTCGAGGCGCGCTCTGAAGCTTTCTTT
-	TRBV6-6	TRBJ2-5	TRBD2	CASSFTSGRSETQYF	TGTGCCAGCAGTTTTACTAGCGGGAGGTCAGAGACCCAGTACTTC
few	TRBV6-6	TRBJ2-5	TRBD2	CASSYPGGGETQYF	TGTGCCAGCAGTTATCCGGGAGGGGGGGAGACCCAGTACTTC
once	TRBV4-3	TRBJ2-7	-	CASSQEAESSYEQYF	TGCGCCAGCAGCCAAGAAGCGGAGAGCTCCTACGAGCAGTACTTC
-	TRBV2	TRBJ2-1	-	CASSDPQTRVEQFF	TGTGCCAGCAGTGACCCGCAAACCCGCGTGGAGCAGTTCTTC
-	TRBV5-1	TRBJ2-1	TRBD2	CASSLGGGGPVNEQFF	TGCGCCAGCAGCTTGGGTGGGGGAGGGCCGGTAAATGAGCAGTTCTTC
-	TRBV7-2	TRBJ2-7	TRBD2	CASSLLAGITGEQYF	TGTGCCAGCAGCTTACTAGCGGGGATAACGGGCGAGCAGTACTTC
-	TRBV5-1	TRBJ1-4	-	CASSSAGGLPNEKLFF	TGCGCCAGCAGCTCGGCGGGGGGCCTACCTAATGAAAAACTGTTTTTT
-	TRBV6-6	TRBJ1-1	-	CASSYSKGEKAFF	TGTGCCAGCAGTTACTCGAAGGGGGAAAAAGCTTTCTTT
-	TRBV5-5	TRBJ2-5	-	CASSSARGRAGKDETQYF	TGTGCCAGCAGCTCAGCAAGGGGGAGGGCTGGGAAGGATGAGACCCAGTACTTC
-	TRBV4-3	TRBJ2-3	TRBD2	CASSSEGLAGTDTQYF	TGCGCCAGCAGCTCAGAGGGACTAGCGGGCACAGATACGCAGTATTTT
-	TRBV7-8	TRBJ2-1	TRBD1	CASSLFGTGGDEQFF	TGTGCCAGCAGCTTATTTGGGACAGGGGGTGATGAGCAGTTCTTC
-	TRBV2	TRBJ1-1	-	CATLRGRNTEAFF	TGTGCCACCCTAAGGGGCAGGAACACTGAAGCTTTCTTT
few	TRBV5-6	TRBJ1-1	-	CASSLGTLTEAFF	TGTGCCAGCAGCCTAGGGACTTTGACTGAAGCTTTCTTT
-	TRBV7-2	TRBJ2-4	TRBD1	CASSSTGDIQYF	TGTGCCAGCAGCTCGACAGGGGACATTCAGTACTTC
-	TRBV20-1	TRBJ2-5	-	CANSQETQYF	TGCGCGAATTCTCAAGAGACCCAGTACTTC
once	TRBV7-9	TRBJ1-2	TRBD1	CASSSTGSTTTNYGYTF	TGTGCCAGCAGCTCGACAGGGAGCACGACCACTAACTATGGCTACACCTTC
-	TRBV27	TRBJ2-5	-	CASSRSRGGETQYF	TGTGCCAGCAGTCGTTCTAGGGGCGGAGAGACCCAGTACTTC
few	TRBV6-6	TRBJ1-5	TRBD1	CASSRQGANQPQHF	TGTGCCAGCAGCAGACAGGGGGCGAATCAGCCCCAGCATTTT
-	TRBV7-9	TRBJ2-7	TRBD2	CASSLAPGGRTSGTYEQYF	TGTGCCAGCAGCTTAGCGCCAGGGGGGCGGACTAGCGGAACCTACGAGCAGTACTTC
-	TRBV15	TRBJ2-7	-	CATSLTPGSSYEQYF	TGTGCCACCAGCCTAACCCCGGGGAGCTCCTACGAGCAGTACTTC
-	TRBV5-6	TRBJ2-7	-	CASRDGVSRSYEQYF	TGTGCCAGCAGGGATGGTGTATCCAGGTCTTACGAGCAGTACTTC
-	TRBV7-2	TRBJ2-1	TRBD2	CASSLELAGGPDEQFF	TGTGCCAGCAGCTTAGAACTAGCGGGAGGGCCCGATGAGCAGTTCTTC
-	TRBV5-1	TRBJ2-1	TRBD2	CASRMTGGPQGEQFF	TGCGCCAGCAGGATGACGGGGGGGCCTCAGGGTGAGCAGTTCTTC
-	TRBV29-1	TRBJ2-7	-	CSVVGSRGYEQYF	TGCAGCGTTGTCGGCAGCAGGGGATACGAGCAGTACTTC